These 25 T cell receptor beta chains came from one sample sequenced in a study of cytomegalovirus exposure and HLA in healthy donors. 60 Vbeta and 13 Jbeta primers were used in PCR. Data came from immunoSEQ multiplex PCR; TCRdb stores just in-frame clones and leaves some out. Of roughly 69,000 clones in the sample, roughly 76% were seen once. Sequencing was carried out using PBMCs. The receptors were gathered from a man aged 18 to 30 in good health and CMV-seronegative.

V and J are TRBV4-1 and TRBJ1-6; the D gene is possibly TRBD1 (6 bases). With 2 bases removed from V and 0 bases from J, the gap between germline ends came to 20 bases. This CDR3 contains 20 residues. The germline gives CDR1 MGHRA, CDR2 YSYEKL. CDR3 in amino acids: CASSQNHDDGQSSYNSPLHF. The CDR3 DNA reads as TGCGCCAGCAGCCAAAACCATGACGACGGACAGAGCTCCTATAATTCACCCCTCCACTTT.

The J gene is TRBJ2-3, the V gene TRBV27, with 7 bases identical to TRBD1. This CDR3 has 16 residues. V shed 5 bases and J 3 bases; nucleotides not matched to a gene: 11. The germline V gene encodes CDR1 MNHEY and CDR2 SMNVEV (reference sequence). The CDR3 DNA sequence: TGTGCCAGCAGTGTTTTCCAGGGGGACGTGACAGATACGCAGTATTTT. The encoded protein is CASSVFQGDVTDTQYF.

The chain couples TRBV9 to TRBJ2-1; TRBD1 agrees at 10 bases. Germline CDR1 and CDR2: SGDLS and YYNGEE. The CDR3 is made up of 15 amino acids. The V segment lost 2 bases and the J segment 4 bases; nucleotides outside the gene matches: 3. The CDR3 coding sequence is TGTGCCAGCAGCGTCGGGACAGGGGCATACAATGAGCAGTTCTTC. Its translation is CASSVGTGAYNEQFF.

A remark on this clone: Compared with germline, one end of the junction differs, possibly owing to a read error. The genes are TRBV28 and TRBJ1-2, with 9 bases lining up with TRBD1. The CDR3 totals 13 residues. From germline, CDR1 is MDHEN and CDR2 SYDVKM. This CDR3 reads CASTLQGAFGYTF. The CDR3, as DNA: TGTGCCAGCACTTTACAGGGGGCGTTTGGCTACACCTTC.

This rearrangement joins TRBV28 to TRBJ1-1; 10 nucleotides match TRBD1. The J segment lost 10 bases and the V segment lost 2 bases, leaving 7 bases of the junction unmatched. The germline gives CDR1 MDHEN, CDR2 SYDVKM. CDR3 length: 14 amino acids. The CDR3 nucleotides read TGTGCCAGCAGTTTAGCGACAGGGGGCAGGCGAGCTTTCTTT. It codes for CASSLATGGRRAFF.

The chain recombines TRBV7-8 with TRBJ2-3; D is unresolved. Germline CDR1 is SGHVS and CDR2 is FQNEAQ. The CDR3 has 14 residues. V was cut by 0 bases and J by 4 bases, with 8 bases left in between. The CDR3 spells CASSLASAPDTQYF. Here the CDR3 DNA reads TGTGCCAGCAGCTTAGCGAGCGCTCCAGATACGCAGTATTTT.

This chain joins TRBV6-1 and TRBJ1-4; D is undetermined. Trimming stripped 1 base from V and 11 bases from J, with 8 bases between. The CDR3 has 12 amino acids. Germline CDR1 MNHNS, CDR2 SASEGT. CDR3 nucleotides: TGTGCCAGCAGTGAAGGCAGGAGGAAACTGTTTTTT. It yields the protein CASSEGRRKLFF.

In DNA form, the CDR3 reads TGTGCCAGCAGCTTTTTGGTGCGCGGAACTGAAGCTTTCTTT. Translated, it gives CASSFLVRGTEAFF. The rearrangement joins TRBV7-2 to TRBJ1-1, with D hard to call. Trimming took off 3 bases at V and 5 bases at J, with 13 bases between the two ends. CDR1 is SGHTA, CDR2 FQGNSA, per germline. The CDR3 is made up of 14 amino acids.

This clone was observed a single time. The genes are TRBV7-8 and TRBJ1-4; 8 positions match TRBD1. The CDR3 is made up of 15 amino acids. Looked up from germline, CDR1 is SGHVS and CDR2 is FQNEAQ. With V trimmed by 4 bases and J by 4 bases, 5 bases remained unmatched. CDR3 loop: CASSSRGQGNEKLFF. The CDR3 nucleotides read TGTGCCAGCAGCTCCCGTGGACAGGGTAATGAAAAACTGTTTTTT.

The rearrangement joins TRBV5-4 to TRBJ1-3, with 10 bases that match TRBD1. This CDR3 is built from 16 residues. Trimming cost V 0 bases and J 1 base; bases outside gene matches: 1. The germline V gene has CDR1 SGHNT and CDR2 YYREEE (reference sequence). CDR3 nucleotides: TGTGCCAGCAGCTTGGGACAGGGGGCTTCTGGAAACACCATATATTTT. This gives the protein CASSLGQGASGNTIYF.

The chain links TRBV2 to TRBJ1-2; 7 positions agree with TRBD1. J lost 6 bases, V lost 7 bases, and 17 bases had no gene match. The germline CDR1 and CDR2 sequences are SNHLY and FYNNEI. This CDR3 has 16 residues. CDR3 nucleotide sequence: TGTGCCAGCACCGTAGAGCCGACAGGGAAGGGCGATGGCTACACCTTC. It translates to CASTVEPTGKGDGYTF.

On this clone: An end of the junction differs from the germline gene, which may be a read error. The rearrangement uses TRBV6-5 and TRBJ2-5; the match to TRBD1 covers 8 bases. Germline V gives CDR1 MNHEY, CDR2 SVGAGI. The CDR3 consists of 14 residues. The CDR3 region has the DNA TGTGTCAGCTATGCGGCAGGGGGCGGGGAGACCCAGTACTTC. This gives the protein CVSYAAGGGETQYF.

This clone is a singleton in its sample. This chain links TRBV11-2 with TRBJ1-2, with unresolved D. The CDR3 has 13 amino acids. Germline assignment: CDR1 SGHAT and CDR2 FQNNGV. V gave up 5 bases and J gave up 3 bases, with 10 bases separating them. This CDR3 reads CASSPPGYYGYTF. The DNA for the CDR3 is TGTGCCAGCAGCCCTCCGGGGTACTATGGCTACACCTTC.

The chain has TRBV28 and TRBJ2-7; D is undetermined. The CDR3 consists of 11 residues. The V end was cut by 6 bases, the J end by 6 bases, with 9 bases between. Germline V CDR1 and CDR2: MDHEN, SYDVKM. The CDR3 DNA reads as TGTGCCAGCAGCAAGGCGGTCGAGCAGTACTTC. Protein: CASSKAVEQYF.

This clone came up a few times. V and J are TRBV5-1 and TRBJ2-7, with 8 bases matching TRBD1. V shed 5 bases, J shed 0 bases, and the junction held 7 bases outside the gene matches. CDR1 and CDR2 from the germline V gene are SGHRS and YFSETQ. The CDR3 extends over 15 amino acids. CDR3 coding DNA: TGCGCCAGCAGTTACTCAGGGACAGGCTCCTACGAGCAGTACTTC. Protein sequence: CASSYSGTGSYEQYF.

This clone was seen once. This chain links TRBV6-1 with TRBJ2-7; D gene unclear. V lost 2 bases and J lost 0, with 8 bases in between. Germline V gives CDR1 MNHNS, CDR2 SASEGT. The length of the CDR3 is 14 residues. DNA of the CDR3: TGTGCCAGCAGTGAAAGAGGTAGCTCCTACGAGCAGTACTTC. Translating it yields CASSERGSSYEQYF.

The rearrangement joins TRBV7-2 to TRBJ2-5; the match to TRBD2 covers 10 bases. The length of the CDR3 is 16 residues. Per germline, CDR1 SGHTA and CDR2 FQGNSA. The V gene end was trimmed by 5 bases and the J gene end by 5 bases; junction bases not matched to a gene: 11. CDR3 in DNA: TGTGCCAGCAGCCTTCAGTCCAGCGGGGGGGCTGAGACCCAGTACTTC. Its translation: CASSLQSSGGAETQYF.

J is TRBJ1-6 and V is TRBV2; D perhaps matches TRBD1 (6 bases). CDR3 length: 14 amino acids. V gave up 9 bases and J gave up 2 bases, with 11 bases separating them. The germline V gene encodes CDR1 SNHLY and CDR2 FYNNEI. DNA of the CDR3: TGTGCCAGAGGGGGGGATACCTATAATTCACCCCTCCACTTT. Its protein product is CARGGDTYNSPLHF. Full variable domain (outside the CDR3, taken from reference TRBV2 and TRBJ1-6): EPEVTQTPSHQVTQMGQEVILRCVPISNHLYFYWYRQILGQKVEFLVSFYNNEISEKSEIFDDQFSVERPDGSNFTLKIRSTKLEDSAMYFCARGGDTYNSPLHFGNGTRLTVT.

V usage is TRBV6-1 and J usage is TRBJ2-1, with a weak D call TRBD1 (6 bases). This CDR3 is built from 17 residues. Trimming shortened V by 3 bases and J by 8 bases, and 23 bases separated the two germline ends. CDR1 MNHNS and CDR2 SASEGT come from the germline V gene. The CDR3 region has the DNA TGTGCCAGCAGTGATCTCTTTGTGACAGTAAACAGGGATGAGCAGTTCTTC. Protein: CASSDLFVTVNRDEQFF.

This clone was counted a few times. The rearrangement joins TRBV30 to TRBJ1-2; D perhaps matches TRBD1 (6 bases). With 0 bases removed from V and 4 bases from J, the gap between germline ends came to 12 bases. The germline V gene encodes CDR1 GTSNPN and CDR2 SVGIG (reference sequence). The CDR3 spans 14 residues. In nucleotides, the CDR3 is TGTGCCTGGAGTGTAGCGGGGGCGAGCTATGGCTACACCTTC. Protein product: CAWSVAGASYGYTF.

The J gene is TRBJ2-4, the V gene TRBV5-1; D might be TRBD2 (6 bases). V lost 4 bases, J lost 8 bases, and 16 bases lay in between. CDR3 length: 14 residues. Germline V gives CDR1 SGHRS, CDR2 YFSETQ. The CDR3 loop is CASSPGTGVDIQYF. The CDR3, as DNA: TGCGCCAGCAGCCCTGGGACGGGGGTGGACATTCAGTACTTC.

This chain uses TRBV6-1 with TRBJ2-2; no clear D gene. The CDR3 covers 14 residues. Deletions cut 7 bases from V and 0 bases from J, with 9 bases between. Germline CDR1 is MNHNS and CDR2 is SASEGT. The CDR3 loop reads CASKNYANTGELFF. Here the CDR3 DNA reads TGTGCCAGCAAGAACTACGCGAACACCGGGGAGCTGTTTTTT.

The rearrangement joins TRBV7-2 to TRBJ2-7; 10 positions match TRBD2. The CDR3 spans 14 residues. Germline assignment: CDR1 SGHTA and CDR2 FQGNSA. V was pared by 4 bases and J by 4 bases, with 4 bases of the junction left unmatched. The CDR3 here is CASSSSGGHYEQYF. The CDR3 coding sequence is TGTGCCAGCAGCTCTAGCGGGGGACATTACGAGCAGTACTTC.

This chain joins TRBV29-1 and TRBJ1-1, with D tentatively TRBD1 (6 bases). This CDR3 is 17 amino acids long. V was clipped by 4 bases and J by 2 bases, with 23 bases between them. Germline V CDR1 and CDR2: SQVTM, ANQGSEA. This CDR3 is CSVGGPRQAFSNTEAFF. The CDR3 DNA reads TGCAGCGTTGGAGGCCCCCGACAGGCCTTTAGCAACACTGAAGCTTTCTTT.

The J gene is TRBJ2-3, the V gene TRBV6-7; 7 bases map to TRBD1. TRBV6-7 is annotated as an ORF whose role is uncertain. The CDR3 has 16 residues. V was clipped by 2 bases and J by 5 bases; unmatched bases: 10. CDR3 coding DNA: TGTGCCAGCAGTTACGCCACAGGGGCCCCACAAGATACGCAGTATTTT. As protein: CASSYATGAPQDTQYF.